Sequencing of this T cell receptor (beta chain) was carried out in a study of shared clonotypes between healthy human individuals. V gave up 4 bases and J gave up 1 base, with 12 bases separating them. CDR1 and CDR2 from the germline V gene are SGDLS and YYNGEE. CDR3 size: 14 residues. Libraries were prepared by immunoSEQ multiplex PCR; TCRdb keeps only in-frame clonotypes and omits some of them. The data contain about 2.4 million clones, 80% to 95% of them singletons. This receptor was identified in a young man in good health. Some clones in this sample may be carry-over from other donors' samples. Input material: naive CD4+ T cells from PBMCs. The sample's subset: CD45RA+ positively selected. This rearrangement joins TRBV9 to TRBJ2-7, with D possibly matching TRBD2 (7 bases). The CDR3 here is CASSRGRASYEQYF. In nucleotides, the CDR3 is TGTGCCAGCAGCAGGGGGAGGGCATCCTACGAGCAGTACTTC.